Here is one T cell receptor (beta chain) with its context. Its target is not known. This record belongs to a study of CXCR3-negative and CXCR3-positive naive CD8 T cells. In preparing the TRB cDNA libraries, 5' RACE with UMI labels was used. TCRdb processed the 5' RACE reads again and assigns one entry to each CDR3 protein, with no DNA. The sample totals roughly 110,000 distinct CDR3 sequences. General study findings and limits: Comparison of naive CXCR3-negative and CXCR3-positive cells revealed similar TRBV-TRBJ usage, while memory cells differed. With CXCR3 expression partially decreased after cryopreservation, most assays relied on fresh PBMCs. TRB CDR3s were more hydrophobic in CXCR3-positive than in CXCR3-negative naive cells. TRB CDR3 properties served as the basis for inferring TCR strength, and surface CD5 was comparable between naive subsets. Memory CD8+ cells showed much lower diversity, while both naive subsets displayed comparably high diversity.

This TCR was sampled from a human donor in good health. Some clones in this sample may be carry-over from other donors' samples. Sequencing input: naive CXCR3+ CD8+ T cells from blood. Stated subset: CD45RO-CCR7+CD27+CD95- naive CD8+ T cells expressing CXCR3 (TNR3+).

CDR3 protein: CASSHWAQETQYF. The chain joins TRBV14 to TRBJ2-5. CDR3 size: 13 residues. Per the germline V gene, CDR1 is SGHDN and CDR2 is FVKESK.